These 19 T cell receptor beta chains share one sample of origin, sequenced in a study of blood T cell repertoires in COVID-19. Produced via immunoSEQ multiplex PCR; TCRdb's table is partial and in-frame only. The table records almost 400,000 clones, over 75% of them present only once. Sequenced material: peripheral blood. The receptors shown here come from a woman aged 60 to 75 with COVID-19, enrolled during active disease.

CDR3 in DNA: TGTGCCAGCAGTGCGGGACAGGGAGTGAACTATGGCTACACCTTC. This gives the protein CASSAGQGVNYGYTF. The chain carries TRBV27 and TRBJ1-2, with 9 bases fitting TRBD1. V was clipped by 5 bases and J by 2 bases; unmatched bases: 6. CDR1 is MNHEY and CDR2 is SMNVEV in the germline V gene (reference sequence). This CDR3 comprises 15 residues.

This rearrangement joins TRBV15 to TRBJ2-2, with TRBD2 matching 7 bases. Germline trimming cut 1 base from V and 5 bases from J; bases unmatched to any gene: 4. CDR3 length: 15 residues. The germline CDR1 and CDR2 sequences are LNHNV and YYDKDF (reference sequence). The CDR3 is CATSRGGRETGELFF. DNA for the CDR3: TGTGCCACCAGCAGAGGGGGGAGGGAGACCGGGGAGCTGTTTTTT.

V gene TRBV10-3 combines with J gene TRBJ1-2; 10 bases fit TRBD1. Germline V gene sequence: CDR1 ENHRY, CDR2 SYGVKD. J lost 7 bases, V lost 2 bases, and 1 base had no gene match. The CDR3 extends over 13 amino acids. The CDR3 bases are TGTGCCATCAGTGAGGGACAGGGGGTTGGCTACACCTTC. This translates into CAISEGQGVGYTF.

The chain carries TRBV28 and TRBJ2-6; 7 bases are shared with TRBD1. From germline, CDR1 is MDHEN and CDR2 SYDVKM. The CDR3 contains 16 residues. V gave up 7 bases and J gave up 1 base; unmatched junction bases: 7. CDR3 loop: CASTPGGTSGANVLTF. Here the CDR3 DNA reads TGTGCCAGCACCCCAGGGGGAACTTCTGGGGCCAACGTCCTGACTTTC.

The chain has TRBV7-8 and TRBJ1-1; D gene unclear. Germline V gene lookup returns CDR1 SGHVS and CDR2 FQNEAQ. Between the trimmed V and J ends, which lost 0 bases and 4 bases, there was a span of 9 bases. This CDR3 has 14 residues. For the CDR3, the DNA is TGTGCCAGCAGCTTAGCGGGCCTCGGCACTGAAGCTTTCTTT. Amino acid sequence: CASSLAGLGTEAFF.

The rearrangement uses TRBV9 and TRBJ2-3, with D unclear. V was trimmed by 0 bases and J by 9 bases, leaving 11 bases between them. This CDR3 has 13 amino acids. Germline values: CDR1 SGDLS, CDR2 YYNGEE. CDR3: CASSVGGIDTQYF. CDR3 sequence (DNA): TGTGCCAGCAGCGTAGGCGGTATCGACACGCAGTATTTT.

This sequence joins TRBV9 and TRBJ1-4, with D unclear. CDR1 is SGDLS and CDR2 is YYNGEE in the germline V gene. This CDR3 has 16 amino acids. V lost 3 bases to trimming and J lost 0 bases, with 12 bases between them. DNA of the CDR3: TGTGCCAGCAGCGCTCCTTCTTCGGCAACTAATGAAAAACTGTTTTTT. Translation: CASSAPSSATNEKLFF.

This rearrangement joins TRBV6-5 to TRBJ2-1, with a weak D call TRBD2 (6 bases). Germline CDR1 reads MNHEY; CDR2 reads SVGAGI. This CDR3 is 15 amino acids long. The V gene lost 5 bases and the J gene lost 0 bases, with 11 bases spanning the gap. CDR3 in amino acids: CASSTRGSSYNEQFF. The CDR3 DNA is TGTGCCAGCAGTACGCGGGGTAGCTCCTACAATGAGCAGTTCTTC.

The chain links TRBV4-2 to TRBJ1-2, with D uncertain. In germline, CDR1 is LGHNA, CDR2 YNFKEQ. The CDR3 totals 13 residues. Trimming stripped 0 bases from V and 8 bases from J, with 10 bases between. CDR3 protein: CASSQEAIGGYTF. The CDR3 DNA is TGTGCCAGCAGCCAAGAGGCAATCGGGGGCTACACCTTC.

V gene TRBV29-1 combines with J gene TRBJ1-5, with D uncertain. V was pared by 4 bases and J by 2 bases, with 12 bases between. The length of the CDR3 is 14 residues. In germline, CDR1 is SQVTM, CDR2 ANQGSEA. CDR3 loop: CSVAGSGGNQPQHF. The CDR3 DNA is TGCAGCGTTGCGGGGAGCGGAGGCAATCAGCCCCAGCATTTT.

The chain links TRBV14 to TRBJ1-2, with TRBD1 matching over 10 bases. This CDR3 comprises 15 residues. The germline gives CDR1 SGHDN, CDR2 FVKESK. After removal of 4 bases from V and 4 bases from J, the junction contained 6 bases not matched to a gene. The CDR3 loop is CASSRDRGRPYGYTF. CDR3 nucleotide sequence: TGTGCCAGCAGCCGAGACAGGGGGCGCCCCTATGGCTACACCTTC.

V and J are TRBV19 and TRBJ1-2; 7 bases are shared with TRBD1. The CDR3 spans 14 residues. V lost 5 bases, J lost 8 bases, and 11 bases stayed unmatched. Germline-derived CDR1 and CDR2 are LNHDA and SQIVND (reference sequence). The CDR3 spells CASSDRTGVIGYTF. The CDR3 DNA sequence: TGTGCCAGTAGTGATCGGACAGGCGTCATAGGCTACACCTTC.

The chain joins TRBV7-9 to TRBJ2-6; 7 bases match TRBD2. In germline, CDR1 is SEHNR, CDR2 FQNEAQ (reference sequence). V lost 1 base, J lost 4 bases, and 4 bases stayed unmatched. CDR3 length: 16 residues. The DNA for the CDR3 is TGTGCCAGCAGCTTAGGTCCCGGGAGGGGGGCCAACGTCCTGACTTTC. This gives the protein CASSLGPGRGANVLTF.

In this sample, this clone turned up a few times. CDR3 residues: CASSHGGPTDTQYF. The CDR3 DNA is TGTGCCAGCAGCCACGGGGGGCCCACAGATACGCAGTATTTT. V gene TRBV5-4 combines with J gene TRBJ2-3; TRBD2 might be the D (7 bases). The CDR3 spans 14 residues. Trimming shortened V by 4 bases and J by 2 bases, and 11 bases separated the two germline ends. The germline CDR1 and CDR2 sequences are SGHNT and YYREEE (reference sequence).

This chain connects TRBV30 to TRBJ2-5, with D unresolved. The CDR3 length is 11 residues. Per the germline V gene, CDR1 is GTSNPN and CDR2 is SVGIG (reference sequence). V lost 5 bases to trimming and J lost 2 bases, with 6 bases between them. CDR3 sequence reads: CAWDSQETQYF. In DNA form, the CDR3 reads TGTGCCTGGGACTCACAAGAGACCCAGTACTTC.

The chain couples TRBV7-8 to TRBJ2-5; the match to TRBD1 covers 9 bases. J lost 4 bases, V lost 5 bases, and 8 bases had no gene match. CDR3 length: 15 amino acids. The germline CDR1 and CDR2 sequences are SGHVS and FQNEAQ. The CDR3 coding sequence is TGTGCCAGCAGCGCATCGGGACAGGGAGTAGAGACCCAGTACTTC. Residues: CASSASGQGVETQYF.

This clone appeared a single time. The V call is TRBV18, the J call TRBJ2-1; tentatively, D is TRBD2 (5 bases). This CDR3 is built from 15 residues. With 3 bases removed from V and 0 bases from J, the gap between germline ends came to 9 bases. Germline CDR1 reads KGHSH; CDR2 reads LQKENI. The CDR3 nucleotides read TGTGCCAGCTCACCGGTAGGGAGCTCCTACAATGAGCAGTTCTTC. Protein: CASSPVGSSYNEQFF. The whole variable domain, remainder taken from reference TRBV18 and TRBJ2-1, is NAGVMQNPRHLVRRRGQEARLRCSPMKGHSHVYWYRQLPEEGLKFMVYLQKENIIDESGMPKERFSAEFPKEGPSILRIQQVVRGDSAAYFCASSPVGSSYNEQFFGPGTRLTVL.

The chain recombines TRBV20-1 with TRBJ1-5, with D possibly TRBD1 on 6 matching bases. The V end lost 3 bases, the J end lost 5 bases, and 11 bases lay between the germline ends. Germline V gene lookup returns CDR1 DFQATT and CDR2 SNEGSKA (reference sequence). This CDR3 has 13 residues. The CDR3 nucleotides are TGCAGTGCTAGTCGGACAGTTGATCAGCCCCAGCATTTT. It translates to CSASRTVDQPQHF.

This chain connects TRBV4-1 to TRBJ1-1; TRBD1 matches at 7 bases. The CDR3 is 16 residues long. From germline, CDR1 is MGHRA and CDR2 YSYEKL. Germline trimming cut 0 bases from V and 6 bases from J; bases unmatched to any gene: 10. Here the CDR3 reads CASSQDLGRGGPEAFF. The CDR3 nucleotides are TGCGCCAGCAGCCAAGATCTTGGCAGAGGGGGCCCTGAAGCTTTCTTT.